The 16 T cell receptor beta chains below come from one sample, sequenced in a study of regulatory T cells in long-lasting Graves disease. Time point specified: newly diagnosed GD, antithyroid drugs for less than 3 months. PBMC RNA served as the TCR library source. iRepertoire HTBI primers and Arm-PCR of CDR3 regions built TCR beta libraries. TCRdb fed the multiplex PCR reads into MiXCR, producing one record per CDR3 protein. The sample has about half a million distinct CDR3 sequences, about 11% seen once; the top ten hold about 8.3%. This sample also belongs to another study, concerning T cells in Graves' hyperthyroidism and ophthalmopathy.

Source: peripheral blood mononuclear cells (PBMCs), taken at new diagnosis, from a patient treated with antithyroid drugs. The receptors come from a woman in her 30s with Graves disease.

This clonotype was counted ten times or more. The rearrangement uses TRBV11-2 and TRBJ2-3; no clear D gene. V lost 1 base and J 1 base, leaving 12 bases between the germline ends. This CDR3 is 16 amino acids long. CDR1 and CDR2 (germline): SGHAT, FQNNGV. The CDR3 region has the DNA TGTGCCAGCAGCTTAGGTTATAGGTCCGGCACAGATACGCAGTATTTT. It specifies CASSLGYRSGTDTQYF.

Turning to this clonotype: A read error may explain this, as a much larger clone is one base away. The chain combines TRBV19 with TRBJ1-6, with a possible D match to TRBD1 (5 bases). The CDR3 runs 15 residues. The V end was cut by 7 bases, the J end by 10 bases, with 20 bases between. Per the germline V gene, CDR1 is LNHDA and CDR2 is SQIVND (reference sequence). The CDR3 protein is CASTNAGTLVSPLHF. DNA of the CDR3: TGTGCCAGTACTAACGCCGGGACCTTAGTCTCACCCCTCCACTTT.

The table lists this clonotype with many counts. This sequence joins TRBV2 and TRBJ2-7, with 7 positions matching TRBD2. The CDR3 spans 15 residues. With 1 base clipped from V and 3 bases from J, the junction kept 6 bases outside the gene matches. Per germline, CDR1 SNHLY and CDR2 FYNNEI. This chain's CDR3 is CASSEGLADYYEQYF. As DNA, the CDR3 is TGTGCCAGCAGTGAAGGCCTAGCGGATTACTACGAGCAGTACTTC.

V is TRBV28 and J is TRBJ1-2; D unresolved. CDR3 length equals 13 residues. V was cut by 3 bases and J by 0 bases, with 5 bases left in between. In germline, CDR1 is MDHEN, CDR2 SYDVKM. The CDR3 DNA reads TGTGCCAGCAGTTTTAACTCTAACTATGGCTACACCTTC. This codes for CASSFNSNYGYTF.

This clonotype was seen only a few times. A much larger clone differs from this one at a single base, so this may be a read error. The rearrangement uses TRBV6-2 or TRBV6-3 and TRBJ2-5, with D maybe TRBD2 (6 bases). The CDR3 is made up of 14 amino acids. V lost 5 bases and J lost 5, with 15 bases in between. CDR1 is MNHEY, CDR2 SVGEGT, per germline. CDR3 nucleotide sequence: TGTGCCAGCAGTCGGACTACCAAGGGGGAGACCCAGTACTTC. Its protein is CASSRTTKGETQYF.

This clonotype was seen a few times. This CDR3 is CASSPPIRNTGELFF. The CDR3 region has the DNA TGTGCCAGCTCACCACCGATCCGGAACACCGGGGAGCTGTTTTTT. V and J are TRBV18 and TRBJ2-2; D call uncertain. The germline gives CDR1 KGHSH, CDR2 LQKENI. V lost 0 bases and J 1 base, leaving 6 bases between the germline ends. CDR3 size: 15 residues.

This clonotype appeared a few times. This chain links TRBV10-3 with TRBJ2-7; 9 bases are a match to TRBD2. The CDR3 has 16 amino acids. Germline CDR1 reads ENHRY; CDR2 reads SYGVKD. J lost 2 bases, V lost 2 bases, and 7 bases had no gene match. The CDR3 nucleotides read TGTGCCATCAGTGAGCATAGCGGGAGTAATCCCTACGAGCAGTACTTC. It encodes CAISEHSGSNPYEQYF.

This clonotype was detected only a few times. The rearrangement uses TRBV2 and TRBJ2-7; 12 bases agree with TRBD2. The V segment lost 3 bases and the J segment 4 bases; nucleotides outside the gene matches: 4. The germline gives CDR1 SNHLY, CDR2 FYNNEI. This CDR3 spans 15 amino acids. This CDR3 is CASSEASGRAYEQYF. CDR3 DNA: TGTGCCAGCAGTGAGGCTAGCGGGAGGGCGTACGAGCAGTACTTC.

CDR3 in amino acids: CASSYSLGETQYF. Here the CDR3 DNA reads TGTGCCAGCAGTTACAGTCTAGGAGAGACCCAGTACTTC. This sequence joins TRBV6-4 and TRBJ2-5; D is ambiguous. The CDR3 contains 13 residues. The V and J ends lost 5 bases and 4 bases respectively, with 11 bases between them. CDR1 MRHNA and CDR2 SNTAGT come from the germline V gene.

This clonotype has ten or more counts. The chain combines TRBV6-2 or TRBV6-3 with TRBJ1-3; tentatively, D is TRBD1 (5 bases). This CDR3 is 14 amino acids long. CDR1 MNHEY and CDR2 SVGEGT come from the germline V gene. The ends were cut back, 5 bases at V and 6 bases at J, with 14 bases in the middle. In nucleotides, the CDR3 is TGTGCCAGCAGTGAGTTAAACAGGCCAAACACCATATATTTT. Translated: CASSELNRPNTIYF.

This clonotype was counted a few times. The final CDR3 position lacks the conserved phenylalanine or tryptophan, pointing to a likely read error. It is unclear where the CDR3 begins or ends on the DNA, so no DNA is shown, and the CDR3 is as TCRdb lists it. This chain links TRBV10-1 with TRBJ2-1; TRBD1, the table's D call, lacks a check against the DNA. Both ends counted, the CDR3 spans 18 residues. Germline CDR1 reads WNHNN; CDR2 reads SYGVQD (reference sequence). The CDR3 sequence: CASSESGSTGLERRSGTA.

This clonotype was counted at least ten times. The genes are TRBV12-3 or TRBV12-4 and TRBJ1-4; no reliable D call. The CDR3 sequence is 15 residues long. The V end was cut by 2 bases, the J end by 12 bases, with 19 bases between. The CDR3 is CASSLTPGLGGELFF. CDR3 sequence (DNA): TGTGCCAGCAGTTTAACTCCCGGTCTCGGCGGGGAACTGTTTTTT.

Note on this clonotype: A junction boundary mismatches the germline segment, possibly from a read error. The rearrangement links TRBV20-1 to TRBJ1-3; D gene unclear. CDR3 size: 11 residues. Germline V gives CDR1 DFQATT, CDR2 SNEGSKA (reference sequence). CDR3 in DNA: TGCAGTGCCAGAAGAGGAAACCCCATATATTTT. Its translation is CSARRGNPIYF.

The sample holds many counts of this clonotype. The J gene is TRBJ1-3, the V gene TRBV5-5, with D maybe TRBD1 (6 bases). Germline V lookup: CDR1 SGHKS, CDR2 YYEKEE (reference sequence). Between the trimmed V and J ends, which lost 7 bases and 0 bases, there was a span of 11 bases. This CDR3 is built from 14 residues. Here the CDR3 DNA reads TGTGCCAGCGGACGGACAGTCTCTGGAAACACCATATATTTT. Its protein is CASGRTVSGNTIYF.

This clonotype has ten or more counts. V is TRBV19 and J is TRBJ1-3; D is ambiguous. The germline V gene has CDR1 LNHDA and CDR2 SQIVND (reference sequence). V was shortened by 3 bases and J by 0 bases, with 12 bases between the two germline ends. The CDR3 has 16 residues. DNA for the CDR3: TGTGCCAGTAGTATCGATTCGGGAGTCTCTGGAAACACCATATATTTT. This codes for CASSIDSGVSGNTIYF.

CDR3 in DNA: TGCAGTGCTAGAGTACTAGCGGGCCCCTACGAGCAGTACTTC. Amino acids: CSARVLAGPYEQYF. The rearrangement uses TRBV20-1 and TRBJ2-7, with TRBD2 matching 9 bases. The germline V gene encodes CDR1 DFQATT and CDR2 SNEGSKA (reference sequence). This CDR3 is 14 amino acids long. The junction had 3 bases not matched to a gene; V was cut back by 1 base and J by 2 bases.